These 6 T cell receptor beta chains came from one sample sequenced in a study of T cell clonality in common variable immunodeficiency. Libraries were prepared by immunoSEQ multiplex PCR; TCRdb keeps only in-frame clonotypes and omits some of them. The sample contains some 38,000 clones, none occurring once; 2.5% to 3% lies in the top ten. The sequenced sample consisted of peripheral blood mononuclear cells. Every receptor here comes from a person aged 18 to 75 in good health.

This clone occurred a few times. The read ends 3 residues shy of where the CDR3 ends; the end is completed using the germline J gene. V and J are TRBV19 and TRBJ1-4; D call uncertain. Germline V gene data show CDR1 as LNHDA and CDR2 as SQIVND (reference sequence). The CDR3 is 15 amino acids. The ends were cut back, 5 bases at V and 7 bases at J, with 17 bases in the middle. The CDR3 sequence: CASSGIDQLSEKLFF. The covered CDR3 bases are TGTGCCAGTAGTGGTATTGATCAACTGAGTGAAAAA. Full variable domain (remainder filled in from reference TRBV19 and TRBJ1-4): DGGITQSPKYLFRKEGQNVTLSCEQNLNHDAMYWYRQDPGQGLRLIYYSQIVNDFQKGDIAEGYSVSREKKESFPLTVTSAQKNPTAFYLCASSGIDQLSEKLFFGSGTQLSVL.

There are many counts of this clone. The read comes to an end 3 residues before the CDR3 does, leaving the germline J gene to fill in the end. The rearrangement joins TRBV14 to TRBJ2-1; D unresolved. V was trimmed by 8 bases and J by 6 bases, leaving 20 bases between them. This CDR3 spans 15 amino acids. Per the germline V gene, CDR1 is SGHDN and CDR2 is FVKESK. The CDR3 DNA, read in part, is TGTGCCAGCCAATCCCTGGGTGCGGCCTTCAATGAG. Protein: CASQSLGAAFNE. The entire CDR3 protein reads CASQSLGAAFNEQFF.

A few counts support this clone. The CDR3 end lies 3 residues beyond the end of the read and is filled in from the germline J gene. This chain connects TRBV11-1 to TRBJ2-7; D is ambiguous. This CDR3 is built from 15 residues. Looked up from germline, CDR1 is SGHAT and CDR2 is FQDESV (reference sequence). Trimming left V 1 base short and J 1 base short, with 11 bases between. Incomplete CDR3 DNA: TGTGCCAGCAGCTTAGGGGCACTCGCTTCCTACGAG. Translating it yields CASSLGALASYE. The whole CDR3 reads CASSLGALASYEQYF.

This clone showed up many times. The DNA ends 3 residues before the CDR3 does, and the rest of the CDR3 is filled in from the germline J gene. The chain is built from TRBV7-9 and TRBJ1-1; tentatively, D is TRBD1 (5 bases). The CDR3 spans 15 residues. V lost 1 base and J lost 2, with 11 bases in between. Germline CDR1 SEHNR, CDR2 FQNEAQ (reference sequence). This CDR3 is CASSLDQGDNTEAFF. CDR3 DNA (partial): TGTGCCAGCAGCTTAGATCAGGGAGATAACACTGAA.

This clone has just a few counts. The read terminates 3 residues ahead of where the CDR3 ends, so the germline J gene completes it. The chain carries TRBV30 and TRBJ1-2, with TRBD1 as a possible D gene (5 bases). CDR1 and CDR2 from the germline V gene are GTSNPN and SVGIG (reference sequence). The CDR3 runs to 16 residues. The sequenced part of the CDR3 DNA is TGTGCCTGGAGTCGGGGGAAGGGGCTAATCACAGATACC. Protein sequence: CAWSRGKGLITDT. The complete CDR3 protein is CAWSRGKGLITDTYTF.

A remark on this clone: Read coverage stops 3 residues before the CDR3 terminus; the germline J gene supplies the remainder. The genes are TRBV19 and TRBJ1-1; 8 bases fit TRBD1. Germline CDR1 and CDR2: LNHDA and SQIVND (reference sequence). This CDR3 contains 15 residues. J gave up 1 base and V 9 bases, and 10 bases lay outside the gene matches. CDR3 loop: CASLWSDRENTEAFF. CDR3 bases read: TGTGCCAGCCTCTGGTCGGACAGGGAGAACACTGAA.